This T cell receptor beta chain was captured in a study of early T cells in non-severe SARS-CoV-2 infection. CDR1 and CDR2 (germline): SQVTM, ANQGSEA. The CDR3 totals 13 residues. J gave up 7 bases and V 3 bases, and 1 base lay outside the gene matches. This clonotype appeared many times. TCRdb called the 5' RACE reads again in MiXCR, with one record for every CDR3 protein. The sample includes about 76,000 distinct CDR3 sequences, around 15% seen only once; the top ten take less than 15%. The rearrangement uses TRBV29-1 and TRBJ1-6, with 9 bases matching TRBD1. The receptor comes from an adult who was a healthcare worker with PCR-confirmed SARS-CoV-2 infection or an uninfected control (not recorded which). Sequencing was done on a sample of whole blood. CDR3 protein: CSVDTGGNSPLHF. The DNA of the CDR3 is TGCAGCGTTGATACAGGGGGCAATTCACCCCTCCACTTT.